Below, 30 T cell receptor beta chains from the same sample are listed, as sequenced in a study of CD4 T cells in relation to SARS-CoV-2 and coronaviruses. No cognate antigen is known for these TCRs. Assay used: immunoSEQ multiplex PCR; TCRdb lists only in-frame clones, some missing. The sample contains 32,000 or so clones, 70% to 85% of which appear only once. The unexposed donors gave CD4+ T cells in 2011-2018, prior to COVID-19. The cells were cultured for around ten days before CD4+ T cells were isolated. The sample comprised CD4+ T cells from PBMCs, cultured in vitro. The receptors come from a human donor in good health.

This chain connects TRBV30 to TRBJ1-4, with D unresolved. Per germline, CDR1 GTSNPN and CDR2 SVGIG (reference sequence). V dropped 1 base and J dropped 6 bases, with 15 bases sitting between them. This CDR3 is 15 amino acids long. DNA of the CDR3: TGTGCCTGGAGTGCTCTGGGCGGGGTTGATGAAAAACTGTTTTTT. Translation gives CAWSALGGVDEKLFF.

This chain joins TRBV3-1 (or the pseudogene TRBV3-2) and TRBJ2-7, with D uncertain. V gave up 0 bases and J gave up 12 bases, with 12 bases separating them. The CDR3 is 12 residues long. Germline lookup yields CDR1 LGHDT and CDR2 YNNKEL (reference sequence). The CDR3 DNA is TGTGCCAGCAGCCAAGACCTACATCCTAGGTACTTC. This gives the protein CASSQDLHPRYF.

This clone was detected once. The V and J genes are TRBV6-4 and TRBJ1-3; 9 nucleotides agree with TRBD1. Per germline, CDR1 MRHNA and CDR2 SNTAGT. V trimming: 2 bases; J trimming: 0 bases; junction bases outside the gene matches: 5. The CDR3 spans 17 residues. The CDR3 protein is CASSDPRDRVSGNTIYF. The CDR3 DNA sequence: TGTGCCAGCAGTGACCCAAGGGACAGGGTCTCTGGAAACACCATATATTTT.

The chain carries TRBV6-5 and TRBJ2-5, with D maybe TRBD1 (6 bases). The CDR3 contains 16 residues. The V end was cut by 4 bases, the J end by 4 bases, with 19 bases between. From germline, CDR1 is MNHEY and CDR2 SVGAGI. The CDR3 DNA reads TGTGCCAGCAGTTCTTCAAGGGGGAGACGTGGAGAGACCCAGTACTTC. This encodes CASSSSRGRRGETQYF.

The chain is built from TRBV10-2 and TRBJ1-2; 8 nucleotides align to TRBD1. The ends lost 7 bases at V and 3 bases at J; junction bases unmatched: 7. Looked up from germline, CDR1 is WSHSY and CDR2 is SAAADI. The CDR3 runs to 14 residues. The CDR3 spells CASTKGQVDYGYTF. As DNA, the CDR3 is TGCGCCAGCACCAAGGGACAGGTAGACTATGGCTACACCTTC.

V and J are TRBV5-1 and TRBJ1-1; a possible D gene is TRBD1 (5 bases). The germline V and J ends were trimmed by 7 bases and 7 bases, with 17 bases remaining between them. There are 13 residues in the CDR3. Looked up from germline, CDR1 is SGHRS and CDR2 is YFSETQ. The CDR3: CASERGPGGEAFF. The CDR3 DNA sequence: TGCGCCAGCGAGAGGGGACCAGGCGGTGAAGCTTTCTTT.

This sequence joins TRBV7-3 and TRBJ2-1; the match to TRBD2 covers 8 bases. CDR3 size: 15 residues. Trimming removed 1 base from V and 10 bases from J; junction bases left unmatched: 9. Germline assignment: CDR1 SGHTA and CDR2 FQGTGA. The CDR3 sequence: CASSLNSAGGNEQFF. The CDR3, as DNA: TGTGCCAGCAGCTTAAATTCGGCGGGAGGAAACGAGCAGTTCTTC. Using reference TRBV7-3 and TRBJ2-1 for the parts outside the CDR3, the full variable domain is GAGVSQTPSNKVTEKGKYVELRCDPISGHTALYWYRQSLGQGPEFLIYFQGTGAADDSGLPNDRFFAVRPEGSVSTLKIQRTERGDSAVYLCASSLNSAGGNEQFFGPGTRLTVL.

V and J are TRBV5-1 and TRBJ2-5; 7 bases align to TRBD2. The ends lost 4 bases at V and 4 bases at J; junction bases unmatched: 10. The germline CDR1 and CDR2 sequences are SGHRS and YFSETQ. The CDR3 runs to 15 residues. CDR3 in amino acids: CASSGAGESGETQYF. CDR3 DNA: TGCGCCAGCAGCGGGGCGGGGGAGTCCGGAGAGACCCAGTACTTC. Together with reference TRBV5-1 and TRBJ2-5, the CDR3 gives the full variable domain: KAGVTQTPRYLIKTRGQQVTLSCSPISGHRSVSWYQQTPGQGLQFLFEYFSETQRNKGNFPGRFSGRQFSNSRSEMNVSTLELGDSALYLCASSGAGESGETQYFGPGTRLLVL.

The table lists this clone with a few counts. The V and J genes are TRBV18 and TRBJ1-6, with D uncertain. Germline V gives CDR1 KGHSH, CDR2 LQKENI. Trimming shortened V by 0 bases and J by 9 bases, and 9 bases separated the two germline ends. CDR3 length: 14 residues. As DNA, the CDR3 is TGTGCCAGCTCACCACCTGGGGATGGTTCACCCCTCCACTTT. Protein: CASSPPGDGSPLHF.

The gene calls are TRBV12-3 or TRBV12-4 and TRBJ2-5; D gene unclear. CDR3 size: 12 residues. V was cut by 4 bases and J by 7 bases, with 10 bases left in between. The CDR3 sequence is CASSSQYGTQYF. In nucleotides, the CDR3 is TGTGCCAGCAGTTCCCAGTACGGGACCCAGTACTTC.

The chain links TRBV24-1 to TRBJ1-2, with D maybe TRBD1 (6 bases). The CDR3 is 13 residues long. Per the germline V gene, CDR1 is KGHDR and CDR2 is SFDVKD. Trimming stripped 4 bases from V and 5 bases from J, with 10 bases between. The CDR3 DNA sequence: TGTGCCACCAGTGAGGGGGCAGGGTATGGCTACACCTTC. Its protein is CATSEGAGYGYTF.

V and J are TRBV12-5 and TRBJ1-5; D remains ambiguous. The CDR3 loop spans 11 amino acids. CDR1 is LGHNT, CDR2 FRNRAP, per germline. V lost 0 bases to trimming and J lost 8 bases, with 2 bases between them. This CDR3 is CASGLVEPQHF. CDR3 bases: TGTGCTAGTGGTTTGGTAGAGCCCCAGCATTTT.

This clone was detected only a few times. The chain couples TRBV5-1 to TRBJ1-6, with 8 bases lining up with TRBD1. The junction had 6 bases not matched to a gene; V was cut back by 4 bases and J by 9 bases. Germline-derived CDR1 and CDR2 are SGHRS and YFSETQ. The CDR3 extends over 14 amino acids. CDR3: CASSVGDRTSPLHF. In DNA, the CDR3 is TGCGCCAGCAGCGTGGGGGACAGGACTTCACCCCTCCACTTT.

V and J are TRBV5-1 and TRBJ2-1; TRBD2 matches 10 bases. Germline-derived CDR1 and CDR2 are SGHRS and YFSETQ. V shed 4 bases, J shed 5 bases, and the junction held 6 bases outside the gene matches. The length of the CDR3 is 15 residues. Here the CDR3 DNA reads TGCGCCAGCAGCCCGCTAGCGGGGGCTCACAATGAGCAGTTCTTC. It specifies CASSPLAGAHNEQFF.

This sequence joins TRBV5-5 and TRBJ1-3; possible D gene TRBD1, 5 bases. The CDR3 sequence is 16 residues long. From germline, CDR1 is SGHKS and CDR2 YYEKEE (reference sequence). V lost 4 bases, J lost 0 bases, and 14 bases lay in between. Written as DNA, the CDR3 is TGTGCCAGCAGCCCGGGGGGATGGGTCTCTGGAAACACCATATATTTT. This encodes CASSPGGWVSGNTIYF. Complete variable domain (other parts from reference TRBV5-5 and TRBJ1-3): DAGVTQSPTHLIKTRGQQVTLRCSPISGHKSVSWYQQVLGQGPQFIFQYYEKEERGRGNFPDRFSARQFPNYSSELNVNALLLGDSALYLCASSPGGWVSGNTIYFGEGSWLTVV.

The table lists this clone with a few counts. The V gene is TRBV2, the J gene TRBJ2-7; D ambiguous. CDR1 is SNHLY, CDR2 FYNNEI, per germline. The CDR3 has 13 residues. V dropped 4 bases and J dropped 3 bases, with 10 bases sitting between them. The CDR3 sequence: CASSGYGYYEQYF. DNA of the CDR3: TGTGCCAGCAGTGGCTACGGATACTACGAGCAGTACTTC.

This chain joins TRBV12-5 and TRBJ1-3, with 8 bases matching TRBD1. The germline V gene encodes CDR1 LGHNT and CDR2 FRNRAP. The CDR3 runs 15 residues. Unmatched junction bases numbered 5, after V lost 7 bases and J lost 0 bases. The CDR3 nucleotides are TGTGCTAGTGTCGAACAGGGGGGCTCTGGAAACACCATATATTTT. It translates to CASVEQGGSGNTIYF.

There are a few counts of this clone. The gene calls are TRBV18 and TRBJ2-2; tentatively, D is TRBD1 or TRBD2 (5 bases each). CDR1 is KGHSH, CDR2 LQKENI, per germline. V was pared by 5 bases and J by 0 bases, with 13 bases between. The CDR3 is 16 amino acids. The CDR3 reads CASSIQRGANTGELFF. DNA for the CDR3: TGTGCCAGCTCAATTCAGAGGGGCGCGAACACCGGGGAGCTGTTTTTT.

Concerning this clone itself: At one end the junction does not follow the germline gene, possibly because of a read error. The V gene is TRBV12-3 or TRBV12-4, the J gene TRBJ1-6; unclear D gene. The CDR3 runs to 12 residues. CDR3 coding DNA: TGTGCCAGCAGTTTATCGGCCAGCCCGTTAAACTTT. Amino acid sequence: CASSLSASPLNF.

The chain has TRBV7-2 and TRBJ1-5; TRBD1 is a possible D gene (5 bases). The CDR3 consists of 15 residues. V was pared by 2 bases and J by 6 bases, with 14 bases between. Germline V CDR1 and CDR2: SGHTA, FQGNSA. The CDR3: CASSLKGPGLQPQHF. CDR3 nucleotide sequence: TGTGCCAGCAGCTTAAAGGGCCCAGGGCTTCAGCCCCAGCATTTT.

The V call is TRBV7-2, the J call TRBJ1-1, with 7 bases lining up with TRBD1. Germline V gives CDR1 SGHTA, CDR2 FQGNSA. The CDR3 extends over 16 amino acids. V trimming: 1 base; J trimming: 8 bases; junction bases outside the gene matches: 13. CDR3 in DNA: TGTGCCAGCAGCTTAGGCCTCGGCAGGGGGGACGGGGAAGCTTTCTTT. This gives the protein CASSLGLGRGDGEAFF.

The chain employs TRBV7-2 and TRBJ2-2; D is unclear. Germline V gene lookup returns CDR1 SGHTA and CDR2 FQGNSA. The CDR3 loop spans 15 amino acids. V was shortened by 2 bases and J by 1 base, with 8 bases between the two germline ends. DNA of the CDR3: TGTGCCAGCAGCTTATCTTGGGGGAACACCGGGGAGCTGTTTTTT. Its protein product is CASSLSWGNTGELFF.

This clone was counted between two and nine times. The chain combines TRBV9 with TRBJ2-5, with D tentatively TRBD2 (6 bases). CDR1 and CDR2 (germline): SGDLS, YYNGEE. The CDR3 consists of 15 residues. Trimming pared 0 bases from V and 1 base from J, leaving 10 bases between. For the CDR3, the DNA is TGTGCCAGCAGCGTAGTAGGACTATCCCAAGAGACCCAGTACTTC. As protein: CASSVVGLSQETQYF. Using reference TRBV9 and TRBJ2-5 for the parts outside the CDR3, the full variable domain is DSGVTQTPKHLITATGQRVTLRCSPRSGDLSVYWYQQSLDQGLQFLIQYYNGEERAKGNILERFSAQQFPDLHSELNLSSLELGDSALYFCASSVVGLSQETQYFGPGTRLLVL.

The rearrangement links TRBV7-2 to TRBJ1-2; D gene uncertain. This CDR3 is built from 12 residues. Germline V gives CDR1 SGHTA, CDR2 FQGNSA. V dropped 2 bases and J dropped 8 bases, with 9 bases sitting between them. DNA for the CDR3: TGTGCCAGCAGCTTAAGGTTAGGCGGCTACACCTTC. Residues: CASSLRLGGYTF.

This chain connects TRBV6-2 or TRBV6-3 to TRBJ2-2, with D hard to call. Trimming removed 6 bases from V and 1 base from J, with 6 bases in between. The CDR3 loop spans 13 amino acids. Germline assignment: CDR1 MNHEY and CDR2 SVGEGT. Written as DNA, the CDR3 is TGTGCCAGCAGCCAGATGAACACCGGGGAGCTGTTTTTT. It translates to CASSQMNTGELFF.

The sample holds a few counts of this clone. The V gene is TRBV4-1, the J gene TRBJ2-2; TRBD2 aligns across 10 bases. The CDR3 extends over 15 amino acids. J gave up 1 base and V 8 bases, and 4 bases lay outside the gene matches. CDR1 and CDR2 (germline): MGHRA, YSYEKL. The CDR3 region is CASRTSGVNTGELFF. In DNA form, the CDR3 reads TGCGCCAGCCGTACTAGCGGGGTGAACACCGGGGAGCTGTTTTTT.

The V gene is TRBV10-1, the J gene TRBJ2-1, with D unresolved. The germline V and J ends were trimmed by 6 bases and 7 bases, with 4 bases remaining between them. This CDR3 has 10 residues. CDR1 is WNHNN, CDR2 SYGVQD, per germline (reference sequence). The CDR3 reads CASRANEQFF. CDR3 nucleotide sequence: TGCGCCAGCAGGGCGAATGAGCAGTTCTTC.

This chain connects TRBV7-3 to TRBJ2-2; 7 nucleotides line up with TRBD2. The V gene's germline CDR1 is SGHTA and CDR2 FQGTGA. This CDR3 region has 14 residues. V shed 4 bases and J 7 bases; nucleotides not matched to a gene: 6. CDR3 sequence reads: CASSSGTMGGELFF. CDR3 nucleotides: TGTGCCAGCAGCTCCGGGACTATGGGCGGGGAGCTGTTTTTT.

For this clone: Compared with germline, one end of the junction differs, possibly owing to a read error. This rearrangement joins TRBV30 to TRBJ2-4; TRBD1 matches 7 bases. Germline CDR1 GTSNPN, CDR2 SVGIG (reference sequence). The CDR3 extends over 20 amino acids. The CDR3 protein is CVSIGTAGDLIRAAKNIQYF. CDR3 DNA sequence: TGCGTGAGTATTGGGACAGCCGGGGATTTAATAAGGGCTGCCAAAAACATTCAGTACTTC.

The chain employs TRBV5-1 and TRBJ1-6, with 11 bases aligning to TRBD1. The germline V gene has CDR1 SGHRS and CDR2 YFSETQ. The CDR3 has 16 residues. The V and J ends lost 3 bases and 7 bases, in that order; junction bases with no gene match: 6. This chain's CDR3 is CASSWGTGGGNSPLHF. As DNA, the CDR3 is TGCGCCAGCAGCTGGGGGACAGGGGGAGGGAATTCACCCCTCCACTTT.